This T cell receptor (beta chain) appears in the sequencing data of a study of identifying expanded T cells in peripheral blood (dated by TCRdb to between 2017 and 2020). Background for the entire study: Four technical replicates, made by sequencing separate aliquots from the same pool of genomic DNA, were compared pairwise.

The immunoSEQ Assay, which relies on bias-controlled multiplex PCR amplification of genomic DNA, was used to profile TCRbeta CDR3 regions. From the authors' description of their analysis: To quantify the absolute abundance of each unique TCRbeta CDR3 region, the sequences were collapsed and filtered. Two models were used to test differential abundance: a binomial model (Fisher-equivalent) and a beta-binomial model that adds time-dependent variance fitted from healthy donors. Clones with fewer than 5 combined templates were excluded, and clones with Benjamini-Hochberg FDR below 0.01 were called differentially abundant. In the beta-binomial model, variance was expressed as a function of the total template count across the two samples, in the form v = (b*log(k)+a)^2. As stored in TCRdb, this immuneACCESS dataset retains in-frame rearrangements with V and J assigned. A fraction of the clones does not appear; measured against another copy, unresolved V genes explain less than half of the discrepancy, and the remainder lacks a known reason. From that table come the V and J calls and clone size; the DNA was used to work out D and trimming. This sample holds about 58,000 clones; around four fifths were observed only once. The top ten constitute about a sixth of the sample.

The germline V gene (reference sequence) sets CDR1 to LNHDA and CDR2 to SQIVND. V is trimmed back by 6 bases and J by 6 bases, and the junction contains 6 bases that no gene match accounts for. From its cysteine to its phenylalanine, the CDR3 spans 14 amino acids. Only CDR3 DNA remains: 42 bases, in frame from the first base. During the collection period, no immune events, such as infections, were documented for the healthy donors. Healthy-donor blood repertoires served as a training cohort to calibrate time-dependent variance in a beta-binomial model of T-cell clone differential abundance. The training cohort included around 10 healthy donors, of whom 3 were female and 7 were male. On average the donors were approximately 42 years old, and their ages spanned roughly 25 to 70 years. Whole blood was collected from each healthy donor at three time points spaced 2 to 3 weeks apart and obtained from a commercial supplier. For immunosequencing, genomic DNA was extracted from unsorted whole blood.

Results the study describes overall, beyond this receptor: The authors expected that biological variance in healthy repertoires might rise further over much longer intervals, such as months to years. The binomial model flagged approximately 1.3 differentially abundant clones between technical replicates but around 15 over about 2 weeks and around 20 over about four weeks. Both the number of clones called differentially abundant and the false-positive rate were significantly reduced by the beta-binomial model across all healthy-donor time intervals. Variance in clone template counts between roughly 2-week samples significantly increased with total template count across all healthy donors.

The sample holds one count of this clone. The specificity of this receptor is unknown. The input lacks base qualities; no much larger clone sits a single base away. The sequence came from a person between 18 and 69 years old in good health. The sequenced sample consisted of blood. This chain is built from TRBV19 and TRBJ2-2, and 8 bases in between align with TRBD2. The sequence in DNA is TGTGCCAGTAGGAAAGCGGGAGCACCCGGGGAGCTGTTTTTT. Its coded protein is CASRKAGAPGELFF.